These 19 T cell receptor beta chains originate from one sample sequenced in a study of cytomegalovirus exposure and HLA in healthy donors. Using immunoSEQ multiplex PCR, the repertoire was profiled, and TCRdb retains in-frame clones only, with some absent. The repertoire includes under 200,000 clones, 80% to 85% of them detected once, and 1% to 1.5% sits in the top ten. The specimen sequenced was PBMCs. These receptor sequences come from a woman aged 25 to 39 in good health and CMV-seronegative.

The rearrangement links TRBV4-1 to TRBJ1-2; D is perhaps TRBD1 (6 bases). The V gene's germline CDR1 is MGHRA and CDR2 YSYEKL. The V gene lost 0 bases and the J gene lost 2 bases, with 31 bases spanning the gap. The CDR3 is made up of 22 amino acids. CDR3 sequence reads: CASSQDEFGRGINNQPNYGYTF. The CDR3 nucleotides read TGCGCCAGCAGCCAAGATGAGTTCGGCAGGGGCATCAATAACCAACCCAACTATGGCTACACCTTC.

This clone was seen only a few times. In DNA, the CDR3 is TGCGCCAGCAGCTACGACAGCTACGAGCAGTACTTC. Translated, it gives CASSYDSYEQYF. This rearrangement joins TRBV5-1 to TRBJ2-7; TRBD1 is a possible D gene (5 bases). CDR1 and CDR2 from the germline V gene are SGHRS and YFSETQ. The CDR3 covers 12 residues. Trimming left V 3 bases short and J 3 bases short, with 7 bases between. The variable domain in full, completed from reference TRBV5-1 and TRBJ2-7, reads KAGVTQTPRYLIKTRGQQVTLSCSPISGHRSVSWYQQTPGQGLQFLFEYFSETQRNKGNFPGRFSGRQFSNSRSEMNVSTLELGDSALYLCASSYDSYEQYFGPGTRLTVT.

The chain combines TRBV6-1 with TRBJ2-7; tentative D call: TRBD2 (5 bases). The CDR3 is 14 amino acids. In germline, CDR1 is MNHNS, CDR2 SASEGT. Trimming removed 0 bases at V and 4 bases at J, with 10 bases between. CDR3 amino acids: CASSEAGVWYEQYF. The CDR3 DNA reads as TGTGCCAGCAGTGAAGCGGGAGTATGGTACGAGCAGTACTTC.

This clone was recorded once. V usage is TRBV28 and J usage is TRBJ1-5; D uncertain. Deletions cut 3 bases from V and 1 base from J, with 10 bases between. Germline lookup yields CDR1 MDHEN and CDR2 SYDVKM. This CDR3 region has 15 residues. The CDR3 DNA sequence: TGTGCCAGCAGTTTTCGACAATTGAGCAATCAGCCCCAGCATTTT. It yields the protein CASSFRQLSNQPQHF.

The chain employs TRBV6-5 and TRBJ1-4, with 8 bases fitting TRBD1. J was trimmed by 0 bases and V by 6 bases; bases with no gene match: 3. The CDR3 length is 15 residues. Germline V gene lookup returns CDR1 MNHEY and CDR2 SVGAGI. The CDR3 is CASSLQGATNEKLFF. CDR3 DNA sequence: TGTGCCAGCAGCCTACAGGGGGCAACTAATGAAAAACTGTTTTTT.

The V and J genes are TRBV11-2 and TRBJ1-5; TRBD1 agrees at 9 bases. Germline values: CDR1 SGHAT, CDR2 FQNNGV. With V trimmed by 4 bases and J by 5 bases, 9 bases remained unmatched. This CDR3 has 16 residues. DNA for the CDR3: TGTGCCAGCAGCTATACAGGGGGCCGGCAGGATCAGCCCCAGCATTTT. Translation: CASSYTGGRQDQPQHF.

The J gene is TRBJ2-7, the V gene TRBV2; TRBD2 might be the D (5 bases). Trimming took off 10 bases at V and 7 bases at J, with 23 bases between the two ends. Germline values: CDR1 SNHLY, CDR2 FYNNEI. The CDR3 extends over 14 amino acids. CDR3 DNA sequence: TGTGCCACCATCCCCACGCTGGGAGTAGGGGAGCAGTACTTC. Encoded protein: CATIPTLGVGEQYF.

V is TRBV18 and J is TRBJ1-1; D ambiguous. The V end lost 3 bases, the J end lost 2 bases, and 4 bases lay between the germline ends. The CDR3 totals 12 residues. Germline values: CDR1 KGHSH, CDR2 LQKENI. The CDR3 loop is CASSPSNTEAFF. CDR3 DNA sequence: TGTGCCAGCTCACCCTCCAACACTGAAGCTTTCTTT.

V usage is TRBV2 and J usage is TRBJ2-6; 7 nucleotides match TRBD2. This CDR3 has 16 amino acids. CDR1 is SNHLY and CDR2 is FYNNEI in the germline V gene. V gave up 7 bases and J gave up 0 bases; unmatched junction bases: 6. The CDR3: CASTAGKNSGANVLTF. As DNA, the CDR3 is TGTGCCAGCACAGCGGGAAAAAACTCTGGGGCCAACGTCCTGACTTTC.

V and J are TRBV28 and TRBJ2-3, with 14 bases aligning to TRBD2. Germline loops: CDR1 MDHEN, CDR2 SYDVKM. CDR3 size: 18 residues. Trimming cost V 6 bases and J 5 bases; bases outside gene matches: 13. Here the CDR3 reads CASSPYGLAGGQGDTQYF. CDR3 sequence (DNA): TGTGCCAGCAGCCCGTACGGACTAGCGGGGGGCCAGGGAGATACGCAGTATTTT.

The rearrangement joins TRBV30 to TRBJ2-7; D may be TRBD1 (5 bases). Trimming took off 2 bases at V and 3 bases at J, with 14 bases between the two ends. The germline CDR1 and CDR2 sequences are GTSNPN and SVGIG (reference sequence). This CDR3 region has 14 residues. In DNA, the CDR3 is TGTGCCTGGAGTAAGGGGCTCTCCGACTACGAGCAGTACTTC. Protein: CAWSKGLSDYEQYF.

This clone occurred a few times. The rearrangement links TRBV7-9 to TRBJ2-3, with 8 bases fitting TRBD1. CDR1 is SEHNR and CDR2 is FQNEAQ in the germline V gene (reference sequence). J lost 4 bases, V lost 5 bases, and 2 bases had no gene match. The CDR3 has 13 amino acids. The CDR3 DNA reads TGTGCCAGCAGCCCCAGGGGGCCAGATACGCAGTATTTT. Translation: CASSPRGPDTQYF.

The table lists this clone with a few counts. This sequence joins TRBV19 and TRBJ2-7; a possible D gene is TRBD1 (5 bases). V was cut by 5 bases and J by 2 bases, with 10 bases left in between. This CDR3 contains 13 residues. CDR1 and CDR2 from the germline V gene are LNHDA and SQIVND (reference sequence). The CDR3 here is CASSRQLAYEQYF. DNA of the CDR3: TGTGCCAGTAGTCGACAGCTAGCCTACGAGCAGTACTTC. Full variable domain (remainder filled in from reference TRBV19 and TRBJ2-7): DGGITQSPKYLFRKEGQNVTLSCEQNLNHDAMYWYRQDPGQGLRLIYYSQIVNDFQKGDIAEGYSVSREKKESFPLTVTSAQKNPTAFYLCASSRQLAYEQYFGPGTRLTVT.

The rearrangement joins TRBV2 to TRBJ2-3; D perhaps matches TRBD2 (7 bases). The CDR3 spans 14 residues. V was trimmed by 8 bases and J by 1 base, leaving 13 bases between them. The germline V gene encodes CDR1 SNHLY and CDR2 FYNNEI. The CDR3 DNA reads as TGTGCCAGCGGGGGGGGCTCTGGCACAGATACGCAGTATTTT. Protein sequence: CASGGGSGTDTQYF. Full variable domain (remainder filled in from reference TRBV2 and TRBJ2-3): EPEVTQTPSHQVTQMGQEVILRCVPISNHLYFYWYRQILGQKVEFLVSFYNNEISEKSEIFDDQFSVERPDGSNFTLKIRSTKLEDSAMYFCASGGGSGTDTQYFGPGTRLTVL.

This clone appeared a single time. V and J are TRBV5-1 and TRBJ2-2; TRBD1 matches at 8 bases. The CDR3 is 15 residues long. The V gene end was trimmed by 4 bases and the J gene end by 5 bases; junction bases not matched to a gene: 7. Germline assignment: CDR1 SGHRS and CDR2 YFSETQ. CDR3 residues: CASSQRTGSTGELFF. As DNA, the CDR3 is TGCGCCAGCAGCCAGAGGACAGGGTCAACCGGGGAGCTGTTTTTT.

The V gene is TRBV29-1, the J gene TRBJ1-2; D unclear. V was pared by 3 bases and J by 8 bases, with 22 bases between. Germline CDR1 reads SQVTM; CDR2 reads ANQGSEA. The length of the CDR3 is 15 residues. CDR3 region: CSVDPLEEGVYGYTF. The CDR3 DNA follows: TGCAGCGTTGATCCCCTAGAGGAGGGAGTCTACGGCTACACCTTC.

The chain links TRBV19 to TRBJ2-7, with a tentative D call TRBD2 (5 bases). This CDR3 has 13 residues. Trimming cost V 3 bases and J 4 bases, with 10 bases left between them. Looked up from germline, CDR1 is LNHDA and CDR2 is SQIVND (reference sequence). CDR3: CASSMQGGYEQYF. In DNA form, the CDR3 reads TGTGCCAGTAGTATGCAAGGAGGATACGAGCAGTACTTC. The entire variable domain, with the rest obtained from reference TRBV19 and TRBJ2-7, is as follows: DGGITQSPKYLFRKEGQNVTLSCEQNLNHDAMYWYRQDPGQGLRLIYYSQIVNDFQKGDIAEGYSVSREKKESFPLTVTSAQKNPTAFYLCASSMQGGYEQYFGPGTRLTVT.

In nucleotides, the CDR3 is TGCGCCAGCCGAGGCAGGGGATCGTTAGAGGGCTACACCTTC. Protein: CASRGRGSLEGYTF. The chain couples TRBV10-2 to TRBJ1-2; tentative D call: TRBD1 (6 bases). V lost 8 bases and J lost 8, with 21 bases in between. The CDR3 runs to 14 residues. Per germline, CDR1 WSHSY and CDR2 SAAADI.

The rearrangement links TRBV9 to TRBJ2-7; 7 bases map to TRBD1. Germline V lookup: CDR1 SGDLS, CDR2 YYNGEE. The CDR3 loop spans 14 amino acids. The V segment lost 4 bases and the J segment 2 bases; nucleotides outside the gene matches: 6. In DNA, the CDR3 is TGTGCCAGCAGCCCGGACAGGCCCCCCTACGAGCAGTACTTC. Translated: CASSPDRPPYEQYF. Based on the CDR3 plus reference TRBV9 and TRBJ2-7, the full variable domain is DSGVTQTPKHLITATGQRVTLRCSPRSGDLSVYWYQQSLDQGLQFLIQYYNGEERAKGNILERFSAQQFPDLHSELNLSSLELGDSALYFCASSPDRPPYEQYFGPGTRLTVT.